Included here is one TCR beta chain sequence, with context. The antigen is undetermined. Profiled with immunoSEQ multiplex PCR; TCRdb holds only in-frame clones, not every one. The table lists about 170,000 clones, about 90% of them singletons. The data were taken from a study of cytomegalovirus exposure and HLA in healthy donors. Findings and limits, study-wide: A subsequent analysis found that TCR clusters from the first cohort also tended to co-occur in the approximately 110 validation repertoires, with roughly 95% of cluster scores above 0.

CDR3 length: 15 residues. V was trimmed by 2 bases and J by 1 base, leaving 12 bases between them. The germline gives CDR1 MNHEY, CDR2 SVGAGI. The sequenced material came from PBMCs. The clonotype originates from a woman aged 25-40 years in good health and CMV-seronegative. The rearrangement joins TRBV6-5 to TRBJ2-7; D uncertain. The CDR3 spells CASSYAHTTSYEQYF. Here the CDR3 DNA reads TGTGCCAGCAGTTACGCGCACACAACATCCTACGAGCAGTACTTC.